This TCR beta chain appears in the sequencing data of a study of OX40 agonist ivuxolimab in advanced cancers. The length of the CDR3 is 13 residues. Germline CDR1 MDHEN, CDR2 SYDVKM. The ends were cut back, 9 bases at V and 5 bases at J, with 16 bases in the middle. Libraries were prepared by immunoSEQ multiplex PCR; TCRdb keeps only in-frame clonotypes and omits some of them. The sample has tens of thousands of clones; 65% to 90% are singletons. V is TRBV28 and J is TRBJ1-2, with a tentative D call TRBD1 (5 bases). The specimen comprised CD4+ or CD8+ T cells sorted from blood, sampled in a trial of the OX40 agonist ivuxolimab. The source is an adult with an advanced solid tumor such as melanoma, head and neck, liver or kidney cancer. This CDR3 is CASGIGGAYGYTF. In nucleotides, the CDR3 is TGTGCCAGTGGGATTGGAGGGGCATATGGCTACACCTTC.